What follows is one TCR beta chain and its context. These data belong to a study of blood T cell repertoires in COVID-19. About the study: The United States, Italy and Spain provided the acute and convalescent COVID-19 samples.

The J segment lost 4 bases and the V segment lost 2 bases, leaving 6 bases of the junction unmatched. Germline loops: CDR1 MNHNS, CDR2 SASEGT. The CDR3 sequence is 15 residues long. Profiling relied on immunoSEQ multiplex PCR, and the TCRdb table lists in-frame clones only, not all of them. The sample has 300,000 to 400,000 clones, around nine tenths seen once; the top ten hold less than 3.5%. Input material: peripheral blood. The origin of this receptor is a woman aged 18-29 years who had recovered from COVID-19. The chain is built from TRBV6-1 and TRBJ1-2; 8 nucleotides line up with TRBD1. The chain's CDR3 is CASSEWGTGSYGYTF. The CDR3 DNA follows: TGTGCCAGCAGTGAATGGGGGACAGGATCCTATGGCTACACCTTC.